Below, one TCR beta chain is given with its context. Its matching antigen is unknown. Germline V lookup: CDR1 SGHAT, CDR2 FQNNGV. V was shortened by 6 bases and J by 10 bases, with 12 bases between the two germline ends. The CDR3 extends over 11 amino acids. This specimen belongs to a study of T cell responses to AZD1222 COVID-19 vaccine. Study information: Second-dose groups at about 4 or about 12 weeks were pooled. Study-level results: White British people made up most donors, females outnumbered males, and clonal diversity was possibly underestimated. Spike-specific TCR breadth rose after two AZD1222 doses, and depth rose as well.

Sequencing was performed with immunoSEQ multiplex PCR; in TCRdb, only in-frame clones are kept and a portion is missing. This table has around 100,000 clones, 90% appearing once. Sample: peripheral blood, taken on day 0 of AZD1222 vaccination. This clonotype originated in an adult in good health. The J gene is TRBJ1-1, the V gene TRBV11-2; unclear D gene. The CDR3 loop is CASSLGIVAFF. In nucleotides, the CDR3 is TGTGCCAGCAGTCTGGGGATTGTAGCTTTCTTT. The whole variable domain, filled in from reference TRBV11-2 and TRBJ1-1, reads EAGVAQSPRYKIIEKRQSVAFWCNPISGHATLYWYQQILGQGPKLLIQFQNNGVVDDSQLPKDRFSAERLKGVDSTLKIQPAKLEDSAVYLCASSLGIVAFFGQGTRLTVV.